The 10 T cell receptor beta chains below come from one sample, sequenced in a study of blood T cell repertoires in COVID-19. The data were produced by immunoSEQ multiplex PCR, yet TCRdb's version contains in-frame clones alone and is incomplete. The sample records around 16,000 clones, approximately 90% being singletons. The sample comprised peripheral blood. Receptors were obtained from a man aged 55 to 70 with acute or convalescent COVID-19.

The gene calls are TRBV10-3 and TRBJ1-2; TRBD1 aligns across 8 bases. V was clipped by 4 bases and J by 8 bases; unmatched bases: 6. The CDR3 consists of 13 residues. From germline, CDR1 is ENHRY and CDR2 SYGVKD. CDR3 sequence: CAISVTGGGGYTF. The DNA for the CDR3 is TGTGCCATCAGTGTCACAGGGGGTGGGGGCTACACCTTC.

This clone was seen a single time. The V and J genes are TRBV13 and TRBJ2-5; TRBD2 matches 9 bases. The CDR3 runs to 16 residues. Trimming at V came to 0 bases and at J to 2 bases, leaving 4 bases not matched to a gene. CDR1 and CDR2 (germline): PRHDT, FYEKMQ (reference sequence). CDR3 amino acids: CASSLGALAGQETQYF. CDR3 coding DNA: TGTGCCAGCAGCTTAGGTGCCCTAGCGGGGCAAGAGACCCAGTACTTC. Complete variable domain (other parts from reference TRBV13 and TRBJ2-5): AAGVIQSPRHLIKEKRETATLKCYPIPRHDTVYWYQQGPGQDPQFLISFYEKMQSDKGSIPDRFSAQQFSDYHSELNMSSLELGDSALYFCASSLGALAGQETQYFGPGTRLLVL.

The chain employs TRBV7-2 and TRBJ2-7; the match to TRBD2 covers 11 bases. Unmatched junction bases numbered 8, after V lost 5 bases and J lost 2 bases. Germline CDR1 and CDR2: SGHTA and FQGNSA. This CDR3 contains 16 residues. The CDR3 region has the DNA TGTGCCAGCAGCCGCCCTCTGACTAGCGGGACCTACGAGCAGTACTTC. This codes for CASSRPLTSGTYEQYF.

V gene TRBV4-2 combines with J gene TRBJ2-5; 13 nucleotides agree with TRBD2. CDR1 and CDR2 from the germline V gene are LGHNA and YNFKEQ. The CDR3 extends over 19 amino acids. V lost 0 bases and J lost 0; bases outside the gene matches: 7. In nucleotides, the CDR3 is TGTGCCAGCAGCCAAGACGGACTAGCGGGGGCCCAATACCAAGAGACCCAGTACTTC. Its translation: CASSQDGLAGAQYQETQYF.

V gene TRBV3-1 (or the pseudogene TRBV3-2) combines with J gene TRBJ2-7, with 8 bases identical to TRBD2. Germline trimming cut 1 base from V and 6 bases from J; bases unmatched to any gene: 5. CDR1 is LGHDT and CDR2 is YNNKEL in the germline V gene (reference sequence). The CDR3 consists of 14 residues. CDR3 amino acids: CASSQVAGGSEQYF. The CDR3 coding sequence is TGTGCCAGCAGCCAAGTGGCGGGAGGAAGCGAGCAGTACTTC.

The chain combines TRBV12-3 or TRBV12-4 with TRBJ2-5; D possibly corresponds to TRBD1 (6 bases). This CDR3 contains 13 residues. Trimming shortened V by 5 bases and J by 5 bases, and 12 bases separated the two germline ends. CDR3 nucleotides: TGTGCCAGCAGTCCGACAGGTTTGGAGACCCAGTACTTC. Translation: CASSPTGLETQYF.

The rearrangement uses TRBV7-2 and TRBJ2-5; the match to TRBD1 covers 8 bases. CDR1 is SGHTA, CDR2 FQGNSA, per germline. The CDR3 spans 15 residues. The V and J ends lost 2 bases and 1 base, in that order; junction bases with no gene match: 3. The CDR3 sequence: CASSLRQGAQETQYF. The CDR3 DNA sequence: TGTGCCAGCAGCTTACGGCAGGGGGCCCAAGAGACCCAGTACTTC.

This clone is a singleton in its sample. This chain connects TRBV19 to TRBJ2-3, with TRBD2 matching over 9 bases. CDR1 is LNHDA, CDR2 SQIVND, per germline (reference sequence). V trimming: 1 base; J trimming: 2 bases; junction bases outside the gene matches: 1. The CDR3 is 15 residues long. Here the CDR3 DNA reads TGTGCCAGTAGTATAGCTAGCGGGGCCACAGATACGCAGTATTTT. Its protein is CASSIASGATDTQYF.

This clone has just one count. The chain links TRBV5-1 to TRBJ2-7; 11 bases are a match to TRBD2. The CDR3 has 16 amino acids. Trimming removed 2 bases from V and 7 bases from J; junction bases left unmatched: 11. Germline lookup yields CDR1 SGHRS and CDR2 YFSETQ. The CDR3 nucleotides read TGCGCCAGCAGCTTACTGACTAGCGGGGCCCCGGGGGAGCAGTACTTC. It encodes CASSLLTSGAPGEQYF.

This chain links TRBV5-6 with TRBJ2-7; TRBD1 might be the D (7 bases). CDR1 is SGHDT and CDR2 is YYEEEE in the germline V gene. This CDR3 contains 13 residues. Trimming removed 5 bases from V and 3 bases from J, with 12 bases in between. The CDR3 DNA is TGTGCCAGCAGGATGCGGGACAGCTACGAGCAGTACTTC. Encoded protein: CASRMRDSYEQYF. Full variable domain (remainder filled in from reference TRBV5-6 and TRBJ2-7): DAGVTQSPTHLIKTRGQQVTLRCSPKSGHDTVSWYQQALGQGPQFIFQYYEEEERQRGNFPDRFSGHQFPNYSSELNVNALLLGDSALYLCASRMRDSYEQYFGPGTRLTVT.